Shown below are 13 T cell receptor beta chains from a single sample sequenced in a study of a mutant IDH1 vaccine in newly diagnosed glioma. Time point noted: week 5, during vaccination. In the vaccine, a single dose held 300 ug of the mutant IDH1 20-mer peptide, along with topical imiquimod. The repertoire was sequenced with immunoSEQ multiplex PCR; TCRdb's copy has only in-frame clones and lacks some. The table includes 30,000 to 45,000 clones, more than 75% detected once. No cognate antigen is known for these TCRs. The sample was PBMCs, taken from a glioma patient whose treatment included an IDH1 peptide vaccine. These receptors originate from a man aged 35 to 55 with glioma.

This chain links TRBV6-5 with TRBJ1-1; D is undetermined. Trimming took 0 bases from V and 3 from J, leaving 11 bases between them. The CDR3 is 15 residues long. Germline CDR1 MNHEY, CDR2 SVGAGI. The CDR3 reads CASSYSRVGDTEAFF. CDR3 in DNA: TGTGCCAGCAGTTACTCTAGAGTTGGGGACACTGAAGCTTTCTTT.

The CDR3, as DNA: TGTGCCTTCCAACCGTTAGGACAGCCGTACGAGCAGTACTTC. It encodes CAFQPLGQPYEQYF. The chain links TRBV30 to TRBJ2-7; maybe TRBD1 (6 bases). This CDR3 is 14 amino acids long. V was trimmed by 7 bases and J by 4 bases, leaving 20 bases between them. Germline V gives CDR1 GTSNPN, CDR2 SVGIG (reference sequence).

The genes are TRBV5-1 and TRBJ1-1, with D possibly being TRBD1 (5 bases). V dropped 4 bases and J dropped 9 bases, with 16 bases sitting between them. This CDR3 comprises 13 residues. Germline CDR1 SGHRS, CDR2 YFSETQ. The CDR3 loop is CASSVGGAQKAFF. The CDR3 DNA follows: TGCGCCAGCAGCGTGGGTGGGGCGCAAAAAGCTTTCTTT.

This clone was seen a handful of times. The chain combines TRBV19 with TRBJ2-3; possibly TRBD1 for D (6 bases). V was clipped by 6 bases and J by 4 bases, with 14 bases between them. CDR3 size: 14 residues. Germline V gene lookup returns CDR1 LNHDA and CDR2 SQIVND (reference sequence). CDR3 nucleotides: TGTGCCAGTAGCAAAACCTCAGGGGCAGATACGCAGTATTTT. Protein sequence: CASSKTSGADTQYF.

The chain carries TRBV4-1 and TRBJ2-2; 10 positions agree with TRBD1. Germline CDR1 MGHRA, CDR2 YSYEKL. Trimming took 3 bases from V and 5 from J; bases not matched to a gene: 9. This CDR3 spans 17 amino acids. The CDR3 is CASSHLWTGGGTGELFF. The CDR3 coding sequence is TGCGCCAGCAGCCATCTATGGACAGGGGGGGGTACCGGGGAGCTGTTTTTT.

The rearrangement uses TRBV19 and TRBJ1-5; TRBD1 matches 10 bases. This CDR3 has 15 residues. V gave up 6 bases and J gave up 0 bases; unmatched junction bases: 2. Germline assignment: CDR1 LNHDA and CDR2 SQIVND (reference sequence). The CDR3 coding sequence is TGTGCCAGTAGCCGGGACAGGGGTAGCAATCAGCCCCAGCATTTT. It translates to CASSRDRGSNQPQHF.

A single count supports this clone. The chain recombines TRBV4-1 with TRBJ2-1; 7 positions agree with TRBD2. CDR1 is MGHRA and CDR2 is YSYEKL in the germline V gene. The CDR3 has 14 amino acids. V lost 4 bases, J lost 9 bases, and 9 bases stayed unmatched. CDR3 nucleotide sequence: TGCGCCAGCAGCCTAGGCGGGGGACCGGGTGAGCAGTTCTTC. The encoded protein is CASSLGGGPGEQFF.

The V gene is TRBV13, the J gene TRBJ1-2; perhaps TRBD1 as D (5 bases). The CDR3 runs to 16 residues. CDR1 and CDR2 from the germline V gene are PRHDT and FYEKMQ (reference sequence). V dropped 2 bases and J dropped 3 bases, with 16 bases sitting between them. CDR3 region: CASSLTPGRGDYGYTF. CDR3 nucleotide sequence: TGTGCCAGCAGCTTAACCCCGGGGCGGGGAGACTATGGCTACACCTTC. Together with reference TRBV13 and TRBJ1-2, the CDR3 gives the full variable domain: AAGVIQSPRHLIKEKRETATLKCYPIPRHDTVYWYQQGPGQDPQFLISFYEKMQSDKGSIPDRFSAQQFSDYHSELNMSSLELGDSALYFCASSLTPGRGDYGYTFGSGTRLTVV.

The genes are TRBV27 and TRBJ1-1, with D possibly being TRBD1 (5 bases). Trimming stripped 5 bases from V and 1 base from J, with 17 bases between. Germline V gene sequence: CDR1 MNHEY, CDR2 SMNVEV (reference sequence). The CDR3 covers 16 residues. CDR3 nucleotides: TGTGCCAGCAGTAACAGGATCTCCCCGAGGAACACTGAAGCTTTCTTT. Translated: CASSNRISPRNTEAFF.

This sequence joins TRBV19 and TRBJ2-1; D call uncertain. This CDR3 is 16 amino acids long. From germline, CDR1 is LNHDA and CDR2 SQIVND (reference sequence). V lost 4 bases to trimming and J lost 3 bases, with 16 bases between them. The chain's CDR3 is CASSSSGGQGYNEQFF. The CDR3 DNA reads as TGTGCCAGTAGTAGTTCAGGTGGCCAAGGCTACAATGAGCAGTTCTTC.

CDR3 nucleotides: TGCGCCAGCAGGGAGGTGGACAGGGGTGAGCAGTACTTC. Its protein is CASREVDRGEQYF. The V call is TRBV5-1, the J call TRBJ2-7; 9 bases fit TRBD1. Germline CDR1 SGHRS, CDR2 YFSETQ. CDR3 size: 13 residues. With V trimmed by 5 bases and J by 7 bases, 7 bases remained unmatched.

This rearrangement joins TRBV9 to TRBJ2-1, with 10 bases identical to TRBD2. J lost 11 bases, V lost 0 bases, and 14 bases had no gene match. The CDR3 is 17 residues long. Germline loops: CDR1 SGDLS, CDR2 YYNGEE. CDR3: CASSVVGTSGVRDKQFF. In DNA form, the CDR3 reads TGTGCCAGCAGCGTAGTCGGAACTAGCGGGGTCCGGGATAAGCAGTTCTTC.

The genes are TRBV4-1 and TRBJ2-7; possible D gene TRBD1, 6 bases. V was shortened by 0 bases and J by 2 bases, with 11 bases between the two germline ends. The CDR3 spans 15 residues. CDR1 MGHRA and CDR2 YSYEKL come from the germline V gene. The DNA for the CDR3 is TGCGCCAGCAGCCAAGATGTGGGGGCCCCCTACGAGCAGTACTTC. Protein: CASSQDVGAPYEQYF.